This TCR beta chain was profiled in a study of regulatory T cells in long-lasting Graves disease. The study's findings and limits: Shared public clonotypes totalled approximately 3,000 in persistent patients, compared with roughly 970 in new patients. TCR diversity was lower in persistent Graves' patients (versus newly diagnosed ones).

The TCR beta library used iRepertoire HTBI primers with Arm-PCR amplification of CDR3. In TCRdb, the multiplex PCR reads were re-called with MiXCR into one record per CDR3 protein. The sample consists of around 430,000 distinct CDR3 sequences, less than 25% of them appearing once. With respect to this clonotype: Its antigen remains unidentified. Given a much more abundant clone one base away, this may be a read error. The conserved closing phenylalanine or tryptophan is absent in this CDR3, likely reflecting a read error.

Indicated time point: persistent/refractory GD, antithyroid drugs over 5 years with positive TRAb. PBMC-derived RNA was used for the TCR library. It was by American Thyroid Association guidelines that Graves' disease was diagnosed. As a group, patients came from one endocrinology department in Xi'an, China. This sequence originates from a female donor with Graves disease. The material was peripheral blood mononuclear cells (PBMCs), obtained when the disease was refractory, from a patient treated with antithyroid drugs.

CDR3 region: CASSLASTVGEQYL. CDR3 coding DNA: TGTGCCAGCAGCTTAGCCAGTACAGTGGGCGAGCAGTACCTC. This chain uses TRBV7-9 with TRBJ2-7, with D unresolved. The V end was cut by 0 bases, the J end by 6 bases, with 12 bases between. CDR1 SEHNR and CDR2 FQNEAQ come from the germline V gene (reference sequence). CDR3 length equals 14 residues.